These T cell receptor beta chains were read from a single sample in a study of pediatric ulcerative colitis. TCRdb keeps only in-frame clones here, not all; method: immunoSEQ multiplex PCR. The sample holds 59,000 or so clones; 70% to 80% are singletons and the top ten take about 5.2%. The sample taken for sequencing was blood. Receptors originate from a boy younger than 18 with moderate ulcerative colitis. Both conserved end residues are part of each CDR3. The D gene is left open where the match is weak. A row's size may be missing; if present it is once, few, many or a size class.

j_gene: TRBJ1-2
abundance: .
d_gene: .
v_gene: TRBV15
CDR3aa: CATSRGTEPYGYTF
CDR3nt: TGTGCCACCAGCAGAGGCACAGAACCCTATGGCTACACCTTC

j_gene: TRBJ2-7
abundance: .
d_gene: TRBD2
v_gene: TRBV5-1
CDR3aa: CASSSTALAASGGEQYF
CDR3nt: TGCGCCAGCAGCTCGACCGCATTAGCGGCTTCGGGGGGGGAGCAGTACTTC

j_gene: TRBJ2-3
abundance: .
d_gene: .
v_gene: TRBV4-1
CDR3aa: CASSTTGFAGLVDTQYF
CDR3nt: TGCGCCAGCAGCACGACGGGATTTGCGGGGCTAGTAGATACGCAGTATTTT

j_gene: TRBJ2-3
abundance: .
d_gene: .
v_gene: TRBV4-1
CDR3aa: CASSQLSGGGRGTDTQYF
CDR3nt: TGCGCCAGCAGCCAACTAAGTGGGGGAGGGAGGGGGACAGATACGCAGTATTTT

j_gene: TRBJ2-7
abundance: .
d_gene: .
v_gene: TRBV19
CDR3aa: CASSIRAVRGYEQYF
CDR3nt: TGTGCCAGTAGTATCCGGGCAGTAAGGGGCTACGAGCAGTACTTC

j_gene: TRBJ1-5
abundance: .
d_gene: .
v_gene: TRBV5-1
CDR3aa: CASSTGTGNQPQHF
CDR3nt: TGCGCCAGCAGCACAGGGACGGGCAATCAGCCCCAGCATTTT

j_gene: TRBJ1-2
abundance: .
d_gene: TRBD1
v_gene: TRBV4-2
CDR3aa: CASSQAPRQGNTF
CDR3nt: TGTGCCAGCAGCCAAGCCCCCCGACAGGGGAACACCTTC

j_gene: TRBJ2-7
abundance: .
d_gene: .
v_gene: TRBV5-5
CDR3aa: CASSRLSDEQYF
CDR3nt: TGTGCCAGCAGTCGACTCTCCGACGAGCAGTACTTC

j_gene: TRBJ2-6
abundance: .
d_gene: TRBD1
v_gene: TRBV11-2
CDR3aa: CASSLGQGVSNVLTF
CDR3nt: TGTGCCAGCAGCTTAGGACAGGGGGTGTCCAACGTCCTGACTTTC

j_gene: TRBJ2-3
abundance: .
d_gene: .
v_gene: TRBV18
CDR3aa: CASSPLAQSFTDTQYF
CDR3nt: TGTGCCAGCTCACCACTCGCCCAATCCTTCACAGATACGCAGTATTTT

j_gene: TRBJ1-2
abundance: .
d_gene: .
v_gene: TRBV4-1
CDR3aa: CASSQASDADYTF
CDR3nt: TGCGCCAGCAGCCAAGCCTCTGACGCGGACTACACCTTC

j_gene: TRBJ2-7
abundance: .
d_gene: .
v_gene: TRBV18
CDR3aa: CASSPGQLYEQYF
CDR3nt: TGTGCCAGCTCACCGGGACAACTCTACGAGCAGTACTTC

j_gene: TRBJ2-5
abundance: .
d_gene: .
v_gene: TRBV7-9
CDR3aa: CASSPKPRTQYF
CDR3nt: TGTGCCAGCAGCCCCAAACCGCGGACCCAGTACTTC

j_gene: TRBJ1-1
abundance: .
d_gene: .
v_gene: TRBV10-3
CDR3aa: CAISESGQMNTEAFF
CDR3nt: TGTGCCATCAGTGAGTCTGGACAGATGAACACTGAAGCTTTCTTT

j_gene: TRBJ1-2
abundance: .
d_gene: .
v_gene: TRBV5-1
CDR3aa: CASSLAGFDGYTF
CDR3nt: TGCGCCAGCAGCTTGGCGGGATTTGATGGCTACACCTTC

j_gene: TRBJ1-2
abundance: .
d_gene: .
v_gene: TRBV15
CDR3aa: CATSRDPSDPYGYTF
CDR3nt: TGTGCCACCAGCAGAGATCCCTCAGACCCCTATGGCTACACCTTC

j_gene: TRBJ2-7
abundance: .
d_gene: TRBD2
v_gene: TRBV2
CDR3aa: CASRRGGTPYYEQYF
CDR3nt: TGTGCCAGCAGACGGGGGGGTACTCCGTATTACGAGCAGTACTTC

j_gene: TRBJ1-1
abundance: .
d_gene: TRBD1
v_gene: TRBV23-1
CDR3aa: CASSQSWDRDCTEAFF
CDR3nt: TGCGCCAGCAGTCAATCGTGGGACAGGGATTGCACTGAAGCTTTCTTT

j_gene: TRBJ1-2
abundance: .
d_gene: TRBD1
v_gene: TRBV5-6
CDR3aa: CASSLGGQWRGGYTF
CDR3nt: TGTGCCAGCAGCTTGGGGGGACAGTGGAGGGGCGGCTACACCTTC

j_gene: TRBJ1-1
abundance: .
d_gene: .
v_gene: TRBV9
CDR3aa: CASKVLTNTEAFF
CDR3nt: TGTGCCAGCAAAGTTCTTACGAACACTGAAGCTTTCTTT

j_gene: TRBJ1-4
abundance: few
d_gene: .
v_gene: TRBV4-1
CDR3aa: CASRPQGRGNEKLFF
CDR3nt: TGCGCCAGCAGACCTCAGGGCCGGGGCAATGAAAAACTGTTTTTT

j_gene: TRBJ2-3
abundance: .
d_gene: TRBD2
v_gene: TRBV19
CDR3aa: CASSIGTSGLTDTQYF
CDR3nt: TGTGCCAGTAGTATCGGGACTAGCGGCCTCACAGATACGCAGTATTTT

j_gene: TRBJ2-1
abundance: .
d_gene: TRBD2
v_gene: TRBV29-1
CDR3aa: CSVEGSGRGYNEQFF
CDR3nt: TGCAGCGTTGAAGGGAGCGGGAGGGGTTACAATGAGCAGTTCTTC

j_gene: TRBJ2-3
abundance: few
d_gene: .
v_gene: TRBV5-1
CDR3aa: CASSPPGPDTQYF
CDR3nt: TGCGCCAGCAGCCCCCCAGGGCCAGATACGCAGTATTTT

j_gene: TRBJ1-3
abundance: few
d_gene: .
v_gene: TRBV6-6
CDR3aa: CASSTKAVGSGNTIYF
CDR3nt: TGTGCCAGCAGTACGAAGGCTGTGGGGTCGGGAAACACCATATATTTT

j_gene: TRBJ1-2
abundance: .
d_gene: .
v_gene: TRBV5-5
CDR3aa: CASSSQVSGSWGYGYTF
CDR3nt: TGTGCCAGCAGCTCCCAGGTCTCGGGGTCGTGGGGCTATGGCTACACCTTC